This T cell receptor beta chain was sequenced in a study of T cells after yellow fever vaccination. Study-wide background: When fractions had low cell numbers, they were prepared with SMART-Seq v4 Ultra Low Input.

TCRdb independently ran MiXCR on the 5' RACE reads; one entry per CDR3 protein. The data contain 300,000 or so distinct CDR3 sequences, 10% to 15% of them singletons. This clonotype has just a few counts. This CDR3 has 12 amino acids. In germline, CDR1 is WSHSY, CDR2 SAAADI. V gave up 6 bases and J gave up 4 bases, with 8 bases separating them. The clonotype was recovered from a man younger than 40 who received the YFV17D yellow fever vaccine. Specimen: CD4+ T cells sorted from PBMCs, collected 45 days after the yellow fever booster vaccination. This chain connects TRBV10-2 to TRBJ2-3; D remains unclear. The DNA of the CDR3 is TGCGCCAGCAGCGCCCAGGCAGATACGCAGTATTTT. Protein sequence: CASSAQADTQYF.